These 3 T cell receptor beta chains share one sample of origin, sequenced in a study of T cell clones after liver transplantation. Sequencing used immunoSEQ multiplex PCR; TCRdb keeps in-frame clones, though not all of them. Here the sample spans 70,000 or so clones, around 93% being singletons. This specimen consisted of CD4+ T cells from blood, obtained about 27 months after liver transplant. These receptors came from a human patient who received a liver transplant. These T cells may partly come from the graft donor.

The genes are TRBV6-5 and TRBJ2-7, with TRBD1 matching 10 bases. The CDR3 covers 15 residues. Per germline, CDR1 MNHEY and CDR2 SVGAGI. V lost 4 bases and J lost 2; bases outside the gene matches: 5. The CDR3 DNA sequence: TGTGCCAGCAGTTCCCCCGGGACAGGGGCCTACGAGCAGTACTTC. Its protein product is CASSSPGTGAYEQYF.

The J gene is TRBJ2-5, the V gene TRBV19; D is possibly TRBD1 (6 bases). The germline CDR1 and CDR2 sequences are LNHDA and SQIVND (reference sequence). CDR3 length: 14 amino acids. Trimming cost V 5 bases and J 9 bases, with 19 bases left between them. The CDR3 reads CASSPRTAGWAQYF. In DNA form, the CDR3 reads TGTGCCAGTAGTCCCAGGACAGCCGGGTGGGCCCAGTACTTC.

This clone was observed a few times. The gene calls are TRBV2 and TRBJ2-1; 8 nucleotides line up with TRBD1. From germline, CDR1 is SNHLY and CDR2 FYNNEI. The J segment lost 3 bases and the V segment lost 7 bases, leaving 8 bases of the junction unmatched. The CDR3 runs to 15 residues. The CDR3: CASNKGQGRYNEQFF. The CDR3, as DNA: TGTGCCAGCAATAAAGGACAGGGACGCTACAATGAGCAGTTCTTC.